The T cell receptor (beta chain) under discussion was sequenced for a study of T cell responses to AZD1222 COVID-19 vaccine. Study observations and caveats: Compared with day 0, the breadth and depth of the Spike-specific TCR repertoire rose significantly after two doses of AZD1222. Females outnumbered males among donors, who were mostly white British; clonal diversity was possibly underestimated. CD4 TCRs associated with vaccination spanned spike, dominating at 160-218 and 743-854.

The data were produced by immunoSEQ multiplex PCR, yet TCRdb's version contains in-frame clones alone and is incomplete. The sample records around 150,000 clones, roughly 90% being singletons. In regard to this clone: Antigen specificity is unknown.

The sequenced sample was peripheral blood, obtained on day 0 of AZD1222 vaccination. The origin of this receptor is an adult in good health.

CDR3 residues: CASSFDGETQYF. CDR3 sequence (DNA): TGTGCCAGCAGCTTTGATGGGGAGACCCAGTACTTC. This rearrangement joins TRBV11-3 to TRBJ2-5, with D unclear. The germline gives CDR1 SGHNT, CDR2 YENEEA. Trimming stripped 3 bases from V and 5 bases from J, with 7 bases between. The CDR3 loop spans 12 amino acids.